Listed below are T cell receptor beta chains from one sample, sequenced in a study of OX40 agonist ivuxolimab in advanced cancers. Assay: immunoSEQ multiplex PCR; the TCRdb copy retains only in-frame clones and omits some. This table holds about 50,000 clones, nearly 80% found once. The material sequenced was CD4+ or CD8+ T cells sorted from blood, taken in a trial of the OX40 agonist ivuxolimab. Receptor source: an adult with an advanced solid tumor such as melanoma, head and neck, liver or kidney cancer. Each CDR3 is given with its conserved first and last residue. The D gene is left open where the match is weak. Expanded clones are given a class, and other clones once, few, many or no size at all.

V gene: TRBV4-3
J gene: TRBJ1-1
clone size: -
D gene: -
CDR3 protein: CASSQGTGQNTEAFF
CDR3 DNA: TGCGCCAGCAGCCAAGGTACGGGACAGAACACTGAAGCTTTCTTT

V gene: TRBV29-1
J gene: TRBJ2-3
clone size: -
D gene: -
CDR3 protein: CSVDYRTLTDTQYF
CDR3 DNA: TGCAGCGTTGATTACAGAACCCTCACAGATACGCAGTATTTT

V gene: TRBV2
J gene: TRBJ2-6
clone size: -
D gene: TRBD1
CDR3 protein: CASSEIDRVMTGANVLTF
CDR3 DNA: TGTGCCAGCAGTGAGATCGACAGGGTAATGACTGGGGCCAACGTCCTGACTTTC

V gene: TRBV5-5
J gene: TRBJ2-1
clone size: once
D gene: -
CDR3 protein: CASSFMTGRMMVQYNEQFF
CDR3 DNA: TGTGCCAGCAGCTTCATGACAGGGAGGATGATGGTACAGTACAATGAGCAGTTCTTC

V gene: TRBV5-6
J gene: TRBJ1-2
clone size: -
D gene: -
CDR3 protein: CASSVRDGYTF
CDR3 DNA: TGTGCCAGCAGCGTTAGGGATGGCTACACCTTC

V gene: TRBV9
J gene: TRBJ1-2
clone size: -
D gene: TRBD1
CDR3 protein: CASSVEGTGGRKDYGYTF
CDR3 DNA: TGTGCCAGCAGCGTAGAAGGTACAGGGGGGAGGAAAGACTATGGCTACACCTTC

V gene: TRBV6-5
J gene: TRBJ2-7
clone size: -
D gene: -
CDR3 protein: CASSYSGQSEQYF
CDR3 DNA: TGTGCCAGCAGTTACTCCGGGCAGTCCGAGCAGTACTTC

V gene: TRBV10-2
J gene: TRBJ1-5
clone size: -
D gene: TRBD1
CDR3 protein: CASRQGGAGQPQHF
CDR3 DNA: TGCGCCAGCAGACAGGGGGGCGCGGGGCAGCCCCAGCATTTT

V gene: TRBV5-1
J gene: TRBJ1-1
clone size: -
D gene: -
CDR3 protein: CASSLAGGMNTEAFF
CDR3 DNA: TGCGCCAGCAGCTTGGCCGGAGGCATGAACACTGAAGCTTTCTTT

V gene: TRBV5-1
J gene: TRBJ2-7
clone size: few
D gene: -
CDR3 protein: CASSLALRQESYEQYF
CDR3 DNA: TGCGCCAGCAGCTTGGCCCTGAGACAGGAATCCTACGAGCAGTACTTC

V gene: TRBV7-2
J gene: TRBJ2-7
clone size: -
D gene: TRBD2
CDR3 protein: CASSRTSGSFSSSYEQYF
CDR3 DNA: TGTGCCAGCAGCCGAACTAGCGGGAGTTTTTCTAGCTCCTACGAGCAGTACTTC

V gene: TRBV5-1
J gene: TRBJ2-3
clone size: -
D gene: TRBD2
CDR3 protein: CASSLGLAGGYSGDTQYF
CDR3 DNA: TGCGCCAGCAGCCTGGGACTAGCGGGGGGATATTCGGGAGATACGCAGTATTTT

V gene: TRBV6-1
J gene: TRBJ1-2
clone size: -
D gene: TRBD1
CDR3 protein: CASRGPGQRYGYTF
CDR3 DNA: TGTGCCAGCAGGGGTCCGGGACAGAGATATGGCTACACCTTC

V gene: TRBV18
J gene: TRBJ2-7
clone size: -
D gene: -
CDR3 protein: CASSPSGGTREQYF
CDR3 DNA: TGTGCCAGCTCACCTTCAGGAGGGACACGAGAGCAGTACTTC

V gene: TRBV6-6
J gene: TRBJ2-1
clone size: -
D gene: TRBD2
CDR3 protein: CASGPSGSSYNEQFF
CDR3 DNA: TGTGCCAGCGGCCCGAGCGGGAGCTCCTACAATGAGCAGTTCTTC

V gene: TRBV19
J gene: TRBJ2-3
clone size: -
D gene: -
CDR3 protein: CASSINGYYSTDTQYF
CDR3 DNA: TGTGCCAGTAGTATAAACGGGTACTATAGCACAGATACGCAGTATTTT

V gene: TRBV7-2
J gene: TRBJ2-7
clone size: -
D gene: -
CDR3 protein: CASSLEHRTYEQYF
CDR3 DNA: TGTGCCAGCAGCTTAGAGCACAGGACCTACGAGCAGTACTTC

V gene: TRBV5-1
J gene: TRBJ1-1
clone size: -
D gene: TRBD1
CDR3 protein: CASSLGRGRGRTEAFF
CDR3 DNA: TGCGCCAGCAGCTTGGGCAGGGGGCGCGGGAGGACTGAAGCTTTCTTT

V gene: TRBV10-3
J gene: TRBJ1-1
clone size: once
D gene: -
CDR3 protein: CAIRDIDTEAFF
CDR3 DNA: TGTGCCATCAGGGACATAGACACTGAAGCTTTCTTT

V gene: TRBV7-3
J gene: TRBJ2-2
clone size: -
D gene: -
CDR3 protein: CASSLTQAPTGELFF
CDR3 DNA: TGTGCCAGCAGCTTAACTCAGGCTCCCACCGGGGAGCTGTTTTTT

V gene: TRBV6-5
J gene: TRBJ2-7
clone size: -
D gene: -
CDR3 protein: CASSEVGEQYF
CDR3 DNA: TGTGCCAGCAGTGAAGTCGGTGAGCAGTACTTC

V gene: TRBV5-1
J gene: TRBJ1-5
clone size: -
D gene: -
CDR3 protein: CASSLNSIGNQPQHF
CDR3 DNA: TGCGCCAGCAGCTTGAACAGTATAGGCAATCAGCCCCAGCATTTT

V gene: TRBV7-2
J gene: TRBJ2-5
clone size: -
D gene: TRBD1
CDR3 protein: CASSLLQGEWETQYF
CDR3 DNA: TGTGCCAGCAGCTTATTGCAGGGGGAGTGGGAGACCCAGTACTTC

V gene: TRBV2
J gene: TRBJ1-5
clone size: few
D gene: TRBD1
CDR3 protein: CASSISGGQQPQHF
CDR3 DNA: TGTGCCAGCAGTATATCAGGGGGCCAGCAGCCCCAGCATTTT

V gene: TRBV28
J gene: TRBJ2-1
clone size: -
D gene: TRBD1
CDR3 protein: CASRGTGFRTSYNEQFF
CDR3 DNA: TGTGCCAGCAGGGGGACAGGTTTTCGCACCTCCTACAATGAGCAGTTCTTC

V gene: TRBV15
J gene: TRBJ1-2
clone size: -
D gene: TRBD1
CDR3 protein: CATSEFRDRGRTSYTF
CDR3 DNA: TGTGCCACCAGCGAATTCCGGGACAGGGGCCGCACTAGCTACACCTTC

V gene: TRBV19
J gene: TRBJ2-1
clone size: -
D gene: -
CDR3 protein: CASSWLGDEQFF
CDR3 DNA: TGTGCCAGTAGTTGGTTGGGCGATGAGCAGTTCTTC

V gene: TRBV6-5
J gene: TRBJ2-2
clone size: -
D gene: TRBD2
CDR3 protein: CASSPRLAAGELFF
CDR3 DNA: TGTGCCAGCAGTCCTCGACTAGCCGCCGGGGAGCTGTTTTTT

V gene: TRBV6-6
J gene: TRBJ2-2
clone size: -
D gene: -
CDR3 protein: CASSSRREGELFF
CDR3 DNA: TGTGCCAGCAGTTCCCGGAGGGAAGGGGAGCTGTTTTTT

V gene: TRBV5-1
J gene: TRBJ1-1
clone size: -
D gene: -
CDR3 protein: CASSLLGQGLDTEAFF
CDR3 DNA: TGCGCCAGCAGCTTGCTCGGCCAGGGGCTCGACACTGAAGCTTTCTTT

V gene: TRBV7-2
J gene: TRBJ1-2
clone size: -
D gene: -
CDR3 protein: CASSLQGFGYTF
CDR3 DNA: TGTGCCAGCAGCTTACAGGGGTTTGGCTACACCTTC

V gene: TRBV7-2
J gene: TRBJ1-5
clone size: -
D gene: TRBD1
CDR3 protein: CASRGDSGQYNQPQHF
CDR3 DNA: TGTGCCAGCAGAGGGGACTCGGGACAGTACAATCAGCCCCAGCATTTT

V gene: TRBV6-5
J gene: TRBJ1-5
clone size: -
D gene: TRBD1
CDR3 protein: CASSGTGNYQPQHF
CDR3 DNA: TGTGCCAGTTCCGGGACAGGGAATTATCAGCCCCAGCATTTT

V gene: TRBV5-4
J gene: TRBJ2-1
clone size: once
D gene: TRBD2
CDR3 protein: CASSLTSDNNEQFF
CDR3 DNA: TGTGCCAGCAGCTTGACTAGCGACAACAATGAGCAGTTCTTC

V gene: TRBV20-1
J gene: TRBJ2-1
clone size: -
D gene: -
CDR3 protein: CSARRGEQFF
CDR3 DNA: TGCAGTGCTAGGCGGGGTGAGCAGTTCTTC

V gene: TRBV6-5
J gene: TRBJ1-5
clone size: -
D gene: -
CDR3 protein: CASKKGTGNQPQHF
CDR3 DNA: TGTGCCAGCAAGAAAGGGACCGGCAATCAGCCCCAGCATTTT

V gene: TRBV4-3
J gene: TRBJ1-4
clone size: once
D gene: -
CDR3 protein: CASSTGGAGEKLFF
CDR3 DNA: TGCGCCAGCAGCACTGGGGGGGCAGGAGAAAAACTGTTTTTT

V gene: TRBV7-2
J gene: TRBJ2-2
clone size: -
D gene: TRBD1
CDR3 protein: CASSLGQGVFTGELFF
CDR3 DNA: TGTGCCAGCAGCTTAGGACAGGGGGTGTTCACCGGGGAGCTGTTTTTT

V gene: TRBV7-2
J gene: TRBJ1-5
clone size: few
D gene: -
CDR3 protein: CASSLLGRDNQPQHF
CDR3 DNA: TGTGCCAGCAGCTTATTGGGCAGGGATAATCAGCCCCAGCATTTT

V gene: TRBV10-2
J gene: TRBJ1-2
clone size: -
D gene: -
CDR3 protein: CASSESMTVYGYTF
CDR3 DNA: TGCGCCAGCAGTGAGTCGATGACAGTCTATGGCTACACCTTC

V gene: TRBV5-1
J gene: TRBJ1-2
clone size: -
D gene: TRBD1
CDR3 protein: CASSSTGQGAQGYTF
CDR3 DNA: TGCGCCAGCAGCTCAACCGGACAGGGGGCGCAAGGCTACACCTTC

V gene: TRBV6-1
J gene: TRBJ1-5
clone size: -
D gene: -
CDR3 protein: CASSEILIGNQPQHF
CDR3 DNA: TGTGCCAGCAGTGAAATACTGATAGGGAATCAGCCCCAGCATTTT

V gene: TRBV5-4
J gene: TRBJ2-3
clone size: -
D gene: TRBD2
CDR3 protein: CASRQLAGGVATDTQYF
CDR3 DNA: TGTGCCAGCAGACAACTAGCGGGGGGTGTGGCGACAGATACGCAGTATTTT

V gene: TRBV6-6
J gene: TRBJ1-1
clone size: -
D gene: -
CDR3 protein: CASSHSAGRRAEAFF
CDR3 DNA: TGTGCCAGCAGTCACAGCGCGGGACGGCGGGCTGAAGCTTTCTTT

V gene: TRBV10-1
J gene: TRBJ1-2
clone size: few
D gene: TRBD1
CDR3 protein: CASGADRVYGYTF
CDR3 DNA: TGCGCCAGCGGAGCGGACAGGGTCTATGGCTACACCTTC

V gene: TRBV7-2
J gene: TRBJ2-1
clone size: -
D gene: -
CDR3 protein: CASSLRYRVDNEQFF
CDR3 DNA: TGTGCCAGCAGCTTGCGGTACAGGGTAGACAATGAGCAGTTCTTC

V gene: TRBV9
J gene: TRBJ2-5
clone size: -
D gene: TRBD1
CDR3 protein: CASSGDRPPGGQETQYF
CDR3 DNA: TGTGCCAGCAGTGGGGACAGGCCGCCCGGGGGCCAAGAGACCCAGTACTTC

V gene: TRBV19
J gene: TRBJ2-3
clone size: few
D gene: TRBD1
CDR3 protein: CASKDRHPSTDTQYF
CDR3 DNA: TGTGCCAGTAAGGACAGGCATCCTAGCACAGATACGCAGTATTTT

V gene: TRBV7-2
J gene: TRBJ1-1
clone size: once
D gene: -
CDR3 protein: CASSLVRGVNTEAFF
CDR3 DNA: TGTGCCAGCAGCTTAGTTCGGGGCGTGAACACTGAAGCTTTCTTT

V gene: TRBV4-1
J gene: TRBJ2-3
clone size: -
D gene: TRBD2
CDR3 protein: CASSPSGARGRDTDTQYF
CDR3 DNA: TGCGCCAGCAGCCCGAGCGGGGCTAGAGGGAGGGACACAGATACGCAGTATTTT

V gene: TRBV5-1
J gene: TRBJ2-6
clone size: -
D gene: TRBD1
CDR3 protein: CASGTPGQDSGANVLTF
CDR3 DNA: TGCGCCAGCGGGACCCCGGGACAGGACTCTGGGGCCAACGTCCTGACTTTC

V gene: TRBV5-1
J gene: TRBJ2-7
clone size: -
D gene: TRBD1
CDR3 protein: CASSSYPGQTYEQYF
CDR3 DNA: TGCGCCAGCAGCTCCTACCCGGGACAGACCTACGAGCAGTACTTC

V gene: TRBV6-5
J gene: TRBJ1-6
clone size: -
D gene: -
CDR3 protein: CASRHRDGNSPLHF
CDR3 DNA: TGTGCCAGCAGGCACAGGGACGGTAATTCACCCCTCCACTTT

V gene: TRBV5-6
J gene: TRBJ2-1
clone size: -
D gene: -
CDR3 protein: CASSSVLTSYNEQFF
CDR3 DNA: TGTGCCAGCAGCTCCGTACTGACTTCGTACAATGAGCAGTTCTTC